The 9 T cell receptor beta chains reported below all come from one sample, sequenced in a study of blood T cell repertoires in COVID-19. The protocol was immunoSEQ multiplex PCR, while the TCRdb copy is restricted to in-frame clones and leaves out a portion. The sample contains about 410,000 clones, around 89% of which appear only once. Sequences were obtained from peripheral blood. The origin of the receptors is a woman aged 40 to 50 with COVID-19, enrolled during active disease.

On this clone: At one end the junction does not follow the germline gene, possibly because of a read error. This chain links TRBV7-3 with TRBJ1-2, with a tentative D call TRBD1 (6 bases). The length of the CDR3 is 14 residues. Germline loops: CDR1 SGHTA, CDR2 FQGTGA. CDR3 sequence reads: CASSITGRSGGYTF. CDR3 coding DNA: TGTGCCAGCAGCATAACAGGGAGGTCTGGCGGCTACACCTTC.

The V gene is TRBV7-2, the J gene TRBJ2-2; D is perhaps TRBD2 (6 bases). V lost 5 bases and J 4 bases, leaving 23 bases between the germline ends. The CDR3 contains 18 residues. Germline values: CDR1 SGHTA, CDR2 FQGNSA. The CDR3: CASSQRVIGRLSTGELFF. The CDR3, as DNA: TGTGCCAGCAGCCAAAGAGTCATAGGGAGGCTAAGCACCGGGGAGCTGTTTTTT. The full variable domain, with the rest looked up from reference TRBV7-2 and TRBJ2-2, is GAGVSQSPSNKVTEKGKDVELRCDPISGHTALYWYRQSLGQGLEFLIYFQGNSAPDKSGLPSDRFSAERTGGSVSTLTIQRTQQEDSAVYLCASSQRVIGRLSTGELFFGEGSRLTVL.

In this sample, this clone turned up once. The chain combines TRBV7-2 with TRBJ1-6; weak D call: TRBD1 (5 bases). Trimming took off 1 base at V and 2 bases at J, with 15 bases between the two ends. CDR1 is SGHTA, CDR2 FQGNSA, per germline. This CDR3 spans 18 amino acids. The DNA of the CDR3 is TGTGCCAGCAGCTTAGTGGTTCCCGGGGGGGCCTATAATTCACCCCTCCACTTT. It translates to CASSLVVPGGAYNSPLHF.

This chain connects TRBV19 to TRBJ1-1; D not resolved. Germline-derived CDR1 and CDR2 are LNHDA and SQIVND (reference sequence). This CDR3 region has 16 residues. V lost 7 bases, J lost 1 base, and 19 bases lay in between. For the CDR3, the DNA is TGTGCCAGTATGGGGAGAGCAGCGGCAGGGAACACTGAAGCTTTCTTT. Translation: CASMGRAAAGNTEAFF.

The rearrangement links TRBV7-9 to TRBJ2-4; TRBD2 might be the D (6 bases). The CDR3 is made up of 18 amino acids. Germline loops: CDR1 SEHNR, CDR2 FQNEAQ (reference sequence). The V end was cut by 1 base, the J end by 0 bases, with 16 bases between. CDR3 loop: CASSLEGGDLLAKNIQYF. The CDR3 bases are TGTGCCAGCAGCTTAGAAGGCGGGGATCTTCTAGCCAAAAACATTCAGTACTTC.

V usage is TRBV7-3 and J usage is TRBJ1-1; unclear D gene. The V and J ends lost 3 bases and 4 bases respectively, with 12 bases between them. In germline, CDR1 is SGHTA, CDR2 FQGTGA. The CDR3 sequence is 14 residues long. The CDR3 nucleotides read TGTGCCAGCAGCTTTGCTCCATCGGTCACTGAAGCTTTCTTT. This translates into CASSFAPSVTEAFF.

CDR3 residues: CASSPWTGGKIGGNQPQHF. The DNA for the CDR3 is TGTGCCAGCAGCCCTTGGACAGGGGGAAAAATAGGAGGCAATCAGCCCCAGCATTTT. V is TRBV7-9 and J is TRBJ1-5; TRBD1 agrees at 10 bases. The germline V gene encodes CDR1 SEHNR and CDR2 FQNEAQ (reference sequence). There are 19 residues in the CDR3. J gave up 2 bases and V 5 bases, and 15 bases lay outside the gene matches.

The rearrangement links TRBV4-2 to TRBJ1-1; 7 nucleotides agree with TRBD1. Germline CDR1 and CDR2: LGHNA and YNFKEQ. This CDR3 spans 16 amino acids. V shed 0 bases, J shed 0 bases, and the junction held 4 bases outside the gene matches. CDR3 amino acids: CASSQDPQGVNTEAFF. Written as DNA, the CDR3 is TGTGCCAGCAGCCAAGATCCGCAGGGGGTGAACACTGAAGCTTTCTTT.

V and J are TRBV13 and TRBJ1-6; TRBD1 aligns across 8 bases. The CDR3 has 14 residues. The V segment lost 5 bases and the J segment 10 bases; nucleotides outside the gene matches: 7. Germline CDR1 and CDR2: PRHDT and FYEKMQ (reference sequence). The CDR3 sequence is CASSPRTGNSPLHF. The CDR3 region has the DNA TGTGCCAGCAGCCCGCGGACAGGGAACTCACCCCTCCACTTT.